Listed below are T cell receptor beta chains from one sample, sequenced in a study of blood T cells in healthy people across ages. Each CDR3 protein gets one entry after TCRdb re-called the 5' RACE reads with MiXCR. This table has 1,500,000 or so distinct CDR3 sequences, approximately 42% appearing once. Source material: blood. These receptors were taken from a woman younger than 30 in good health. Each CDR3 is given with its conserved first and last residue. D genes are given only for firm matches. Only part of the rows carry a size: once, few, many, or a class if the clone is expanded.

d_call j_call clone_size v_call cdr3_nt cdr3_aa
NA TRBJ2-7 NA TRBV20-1 TGCAGTGCCAGACGGCCAGGGAGCTCCTACGAGCAGTACTTC CSARRPGSSYEQYF
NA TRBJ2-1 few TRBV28 TGTGCCAGCACCGCGACTATCGCAACCTACTACAATGAGCAGTTCTTC CASTATIATYYNEQFF
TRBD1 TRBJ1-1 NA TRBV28 TGTGCCGGCAGTATAAGACAGGGTATGAACACTGAAGCTTTCTTT CAGSIRQGMNTEAFF
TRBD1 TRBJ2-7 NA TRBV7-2 TGTGCCAGCAGCTGGACCGGGACAGGGGCGATGGGAGTACGAGGCGAGCAGTACTTC CASSWTGTGAMGVRGEQYF
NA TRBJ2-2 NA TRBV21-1 TGTGCCAGCAGCACCTTCGGGACAGGGGGGTCGAACACCGGGGAGCTGTTTTTT CASSTFGTGGSNTGELFF
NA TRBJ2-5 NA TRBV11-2 TGTGCCAGCAGCTTAGAAGTGGCTCCGGAGACCCAGTACTTC CASSLEVAPETQYF
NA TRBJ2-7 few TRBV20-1 TGCAGTGCTAGTTGGGACGGCTACGAGCAGTACTTC CSASWDGYEQYF
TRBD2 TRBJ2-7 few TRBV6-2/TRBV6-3 TGTGCCAGCGCTAGCGGGAACTCCTACGAGCAGTACTTC CASASGNSYEQYF
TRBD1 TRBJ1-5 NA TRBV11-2 TGTACCAGCAGCGCTGGGACAGGGGGTCAGCCCCAGCATTTT CTSSAGTGGQPQHF
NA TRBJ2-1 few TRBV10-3 TGTGCCATCAGGGACCGGGTCGGGGTGAGCTCCTACAATGAGCAGTTCTTC CAIRDRVGVSSYNEQFF
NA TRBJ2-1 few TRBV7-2 TGTGCCAGCAGCTTAGGGTACGGCGGGAAAAAGGGCCATGAGCAGTTCTTC CASSLGYGGKKGHEQFF
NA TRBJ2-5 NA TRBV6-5 TGTGCCAGCACCTCAAGTGTGAGGCAGTACTTC CASTSSVRQYF
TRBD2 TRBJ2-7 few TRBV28 TGTGCCAGCAGTTTATTTACTAGCGGCTCGGGCGAGCAGTACTTC CASSLFTSGSGEQYF
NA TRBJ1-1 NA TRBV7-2 TGTGCCAGCAGCTTTTTTGGGGAGAAGAACACTGAAGCTTTCTTT CASSFFGEKNTEAFF
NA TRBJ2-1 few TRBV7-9 TGTGCCAGCAGCTTAGCGGAGACTACCGATGAGCAGTTCTTC CASSLAETTDEQFF
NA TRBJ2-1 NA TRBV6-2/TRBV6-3 TGTGCCAGCAGTGACAGGATTTTGAATGAGCAGTTCTTC CASSDRILNEQFF
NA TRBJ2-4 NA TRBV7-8 TGTGCCAGCAGCTTAAAGCGGTACAATGAGCAGTACTTC CASSLKRYNEQYF
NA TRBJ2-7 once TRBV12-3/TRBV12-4 TGTGCCAGCAGTTCGGACCCCACAGCCTCCTACGAGCAGTACTTC CASSSDPTASYEQYF
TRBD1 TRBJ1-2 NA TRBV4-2 TGTGCCAGCGGCCCCGGGACAGGGATCTATGGCTACACCTTC CASGPGTGIYGYTF
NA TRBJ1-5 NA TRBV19 TGTGCCAGTAGTACCGGGACATTTAGCAATCAGCCCCAGCATTTT CASSTGTFSNQPQHF
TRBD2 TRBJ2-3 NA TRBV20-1 TGCAGTGCTAGGAGTAGCGGGAGGCCCGCGTCTAGCACAGATACGCAGTATTTT CSARSSGRPASSTDTQYF
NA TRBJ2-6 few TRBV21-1 TGTGCCAGCAGCAAAGAGCCCCACTCTGGGGCCAACGTCCTGACTTTC CASSKEPHSGANVLTF
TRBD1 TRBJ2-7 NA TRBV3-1 TGTGCCAGCAGCCCCCCTACGGGACAGGTGTCCTACGAGCAGTACTTC CASSPPTGQVSYEQYF
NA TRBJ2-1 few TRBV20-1 TGCAGTGTCATCGAGCGGGCCAGGGATGAGCAGTTCTTC CSVIERARDEQFF
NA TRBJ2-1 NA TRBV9 TGTGCCAGCAGCCAACGGTCCCTATCTAGTGGGTTCAATAATGAGCAGTTCTTC CASSQRSLSSGFNNEQFF
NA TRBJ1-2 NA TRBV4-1 TGCGCCAGCAGCCAATCACGACCCCCAGGCGGGTCCTATGGCTACACCTTC CASSQSRPPGGSYGYTF
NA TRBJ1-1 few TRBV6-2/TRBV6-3 TGTGCCAGCAGAATCGGCGAGGGCACTGAAGCTTTCTTT CASRIGEGTEAFF
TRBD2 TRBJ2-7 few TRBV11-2 TGTGCCAGCAGCTTATTGACGACTAGCGGAACCTACGAGCAGTACTTC CASSLLTTSGTYEQYF
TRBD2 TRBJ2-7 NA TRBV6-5 TGTGCCAGCAGTCGCGGACTAGCGGGGGGACGGGATGAGCAGTACTTC CASSRGLAGGRDEQYF
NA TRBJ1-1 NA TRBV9 TGTGCCAGCAGCGTAGCCGGGGTAGGCACTGAAGCTTTCTTT CASSVAGVGTEAFF
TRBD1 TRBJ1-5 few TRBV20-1 TGCAGTGCCATCCCCGGGACAGGTACGAAGATGAGCAATCAGCCCCAGCATTTT CSAIPGTGTKMSNQPQHF
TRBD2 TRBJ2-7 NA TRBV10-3 TGTGCCATCAGTTTACCCCCGCTGGCGGGGGTATCCTACGAGCAGTACTTC CAISLPPLAGVSYEQYF
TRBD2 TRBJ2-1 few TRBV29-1 TGCAGCGTTGCCCAGCGGGGGGGCCCCGAGCAGTTCTTC CSVAQRGGPEQFF
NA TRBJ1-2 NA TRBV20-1 TGCAGTGCTAGAGATAGCGACGGGTACTATGGCTACACCTTC CSARDSDGYYGYTF
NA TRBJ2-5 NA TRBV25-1 TGTGCCAGCAGTGAATTGGGCAGGGGACACCAAGAGACCCAGTACTTC CASSELGRGHQETQYF
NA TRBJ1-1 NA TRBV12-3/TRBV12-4 TGTGCCAGCAGTTTAGTTCGGGAGAACACTGAAGCTTTCTTT CASSLVRENTEAFF
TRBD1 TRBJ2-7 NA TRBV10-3 TGTGCCATCAGTGGTCGACAGGGAATCTACGAGCAGTACTTC CAISGRQGIYEQYF
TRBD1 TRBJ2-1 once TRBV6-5 TGTGCCAGCAGCACTCGCCGGGACAGGGAAGAGACCCAGTTCTTC CASSTRRDREETQFF
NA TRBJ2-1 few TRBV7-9 TGTGCCAGCAGCCCCGTTGTCTCACAGGCGAACAATGAGCAGTTCTTC CASSPVVSQANNEQFF
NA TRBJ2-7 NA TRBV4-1 TGCGCCAGCAGCCAACCGGGACTGTCCTACTACGAGCAGTACTTC CASSQPGLSYYEQYF
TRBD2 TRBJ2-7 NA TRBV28 TGTGCCAGCAGTGCCGGGAGGAGGAACGAGCAGTACTTC CASSAGRRNEQYF
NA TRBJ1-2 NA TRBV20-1 TGCAGTGCTAGCCCCCTTGGAGGCTACACCTTC CSASPLGGYTF
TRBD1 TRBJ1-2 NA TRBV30 TGTGCCTGGAGTTATCGGGACAGCTATGGCTACACCTTC CAWSYRDSYGYTF
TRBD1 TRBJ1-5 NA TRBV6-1 TGTGCCAGCAGTTCCGGGACAGGAGACCATCAGCCCCAGCATTTT CASSSGTGDHQPQHF
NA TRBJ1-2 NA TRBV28 TGTGCCAGCAGGGAACCCGGGCCTAGCTATGGCTACACCTTC CASREPGPSYGYTF
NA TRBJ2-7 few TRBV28 TGTGCCAGCAAGAGCGGGCTCTCCTACGAGCAGTACTTC CASKSGLSYEQYF
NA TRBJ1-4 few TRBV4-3 TGCGCCAGCAGCCCAAAGAGGCACAAAGCCGCCTATAATGAAAAACTGTTTTTT CASSPKRHKAAYNEKLFF
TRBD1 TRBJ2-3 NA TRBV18 TGTGCCAGCTCCCCCAAGGACAGGGTCACAGATACGCAGTATTTT CASSPKDRVTDTQYF
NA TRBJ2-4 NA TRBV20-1 TGCAGTGCTAGAGATAAATGGGACCCCATCTCGGTACAGCAGTACTTC CSARDKWDPISVQQYF
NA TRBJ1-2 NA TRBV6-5 TGTGCCAGCAGTTACTCGAACAGGGCTGGCTACACCTTC CASSYSNRAGYTF
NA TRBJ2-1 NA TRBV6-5 TGTGCCAGCAGCCTAAACAGGAGCTCCTACAATGAGCAGTTCTTC CASSLNRSSYNEQFF
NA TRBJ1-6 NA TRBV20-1 TGCAGTGCTAGAGAACAGAATAATTCACCCCTCCACTTT CSAREQNNSPLHF
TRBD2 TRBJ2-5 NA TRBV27 TGTGCCAGCAGCGGACTAGATCGAGAGACCCAGTACTTC CASSGLDRETQYF